This TCR beta chain is from a study of graft-versus-host responses after intestinal transplantation. General observations from the study: Ileal or blood samples showed some GvH clones first, and such clones were also found in recipient marrow.

Concerning this clone itself: Antigen unknown. Other DNA sequences in this sample translate to the same CDR3.

Germline V CDR1 and CDR2: MNHNS, SASEGT. CDR3 length equals 15 residues. Unmatched junction bases numbered 0, after V lost 2 bases and J lost 4 bases. Assay used: immunoSEQ multiplex PCR; TCRdb lists only in-frame clones, some missing. The table includes around 90,000 clones, around 93% detected once. The chain has TRBV6-1 and TRBJ2-3; the match to TRBD2 covers 13 bases. The receptor was derived from a human donor who was the organ donor for an intestinal transplant. This material consisted of unstimulated CD8+ T cells sorted from spleen or lymph node cells, taken before transplant. The CDR3 loop is CASSETSGGADTQYF. DNA of the CDR3: TGTGCCAGCAGTGAAACTAGCGGGGGGGCAGATACGCAGTATTTT.